This T cell receptor (beta chain) was profiled in a study of OX40 agonist ivuxolimab in advanced cancers. Context from the whole study: Ivuxolimab was a fully human IgG2 agonistic monoclonal antibody targeting the costimulatory receptor OX40 (CD134). Intravenous ivuxolimab was administered to patients every 2 weeks at six dose levels: 0.01, 0.1, 0.3, 1.5, 3 and 10 mg/kg. Among the roughly 50 dose-escalation patients, about 19 had hepatocellular carcinoma, some 15 melanoma, 9 renal cell carcinoma and 9 head and neck cancer. A male proportion of roughly 85% and a mean age of around 60 years, ranging from about 20 to 85, were recorded for the dose-escalation cohort. Patients were allowed to have had prior anti-PD-1, anti-PD-L1 or anti-CTLA-4 therapy, and around 41% of the dose-escalation patients had previously received checkpoint inhibitors. Three dose-escalation patients achieved partial responses, one with hepatocellular carcinoma and two with cutaneous melanoma. Peripheral TCRbeta sequencing was intended to test whether TCR sequence diversity was altered and clonal T-cell expansion was caused by ivuxolimab. The paper reports the monotherapy dose-escalation portion (N ≈ 50 patients) of the phase I ivuxolimab trial.

In the case of this clone: The antigen it recognizes is unknown. Within one base of it there is no much larger clone, and no base qualities were kept.

Patients with a history of autoimmune disease or receiving systemic immunosuppression were excluded from the trial. Peripheral blood for TCR sequencing was collected from all dose cohorts at baseline, on cycle 4 day 1, and on cycle 7 day 1. Samples were obtained from an open-label, multicenter, first-in-human phase I dose-escalation trial of ivuxolimab. Adults with locally advanced or metastatic head and neck squamous cell, hepatocellular, melanoma or renal cell carcinoma were enrolled in the trial. Before TCR sequencing, CD4+ T cells and CD8+ T cells were sorted from peripheral blood as separate populations. To sequence the TCRbeta CDR3 region, genomic DNA was isolated from the sorted cells. The immunoSEQ Assay was used for sequencing of TCRbeta CDR3 regions. Drawn from immuneACCESS, this table holds only the in-frame rearrangements with V and J called that TCRdb kept. Clones are partly lost; checked studies trace under half to an unresolved V gene and leave the rest unexplained. The sample contains around 82,000 clones, about 91% of them found a single time. The ten largest make up 0.75% to 0.95% of the sample.

Summary of the overall study and its limitations: In the 0.1-3.0 mg/kg groups, partial responders had among the lowest normalized peripheral clonal expansion, particularly in CD8+ T cells. At doses from 0.1 to 3.0 mg/kg, clonal expansion was seen in both CD4+ and CD8+ blood T cells between baseline and week 6. After ivuxolimab, expanded clones were on average more numerous among CD8+ T cells than among CD4+ T cells. Low levels of normalized T-cell clonal expansion were also seen in some patients who did not respond. The antigen specificity of the clonally expanded peripheral T cells was not determined.

The germline V gene encodes CDR1 MDHEN and CDR2 SYDVKM. The CDR3 runs 16 amino acids, cysteine and phenylalanine included. CDR3 DNA is the only sequence kept; it has 48 bases, read in frame from the first base. V is trimmed back by 5 bases and J by 8 bases, and the junction contains 9 bases that no gene match accounts for. The sequenced sample was CD4+ or CD8+ T cells sorted from blood, obtained in a trial of the OX40 agonist ivuxolimab. This TCR was recovered from an adult with an advanced solid tumor such as melanoma, head and neck, liver or kidney cancer. The receptor chain draws on TRBV28 and TRBJ2-3; TRBD2 lines up with 14 middle nucleotides. The bases read TGTGCCAGCAGTGCCGGGACTAGCGGGAGCCGGTTTACGCAGTATTTT. The resulting protein is CASSAGTSGSRFTQYF.